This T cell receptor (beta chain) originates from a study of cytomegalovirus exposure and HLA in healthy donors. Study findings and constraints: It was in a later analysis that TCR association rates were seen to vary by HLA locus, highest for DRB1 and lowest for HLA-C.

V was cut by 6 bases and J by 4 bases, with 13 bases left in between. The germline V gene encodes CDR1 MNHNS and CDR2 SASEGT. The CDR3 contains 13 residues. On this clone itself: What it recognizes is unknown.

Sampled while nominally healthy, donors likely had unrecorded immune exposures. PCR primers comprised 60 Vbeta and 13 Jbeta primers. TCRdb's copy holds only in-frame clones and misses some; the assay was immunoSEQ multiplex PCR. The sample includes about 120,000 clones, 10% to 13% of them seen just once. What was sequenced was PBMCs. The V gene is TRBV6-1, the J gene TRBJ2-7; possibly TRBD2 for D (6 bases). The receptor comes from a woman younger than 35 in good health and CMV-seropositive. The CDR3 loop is CASSRLDGYEQYF. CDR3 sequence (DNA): TGTGCCAGCAGCCGACTAGATGGGTACGAGCAGTACTTC.